This record looks at one TCR beta chain sequence and its context. The entry originates in a study of early T cells in non-severe SARS-CoV-2 infection. TCRdb re-analysed the 5' RACE reads in MiXCR, keeping a single row per CDR3 protein. The top ten hold about 3% of the sample, which has 60,000 or so distinct CDR3 sequences, roughly an eighth seen once. This CDR3 has 15 residues. V was pared by 2 bases and J by 1 base, with 6 bases between. The V gene's germline CDR1 is WSHSY and CDR2 SAAADI. This TCR was recovered from an adult who was a healthcare worker with PCR-confirmed SARS-CoV-2 infection or an uninfected control (not recorded which). This sequence joins TRBV10-2 and TRBJ2-6, with D hard to call. Sequencing was performed on whole blood. CDR3 in DNA: TGCGCCAGCAGTGAGAAGGGATCTGGGGCCAACGTCCTGACTTTC. Translating it yields CASSEKGSGANVLTF.